This T cell receptor beta chain was profiled in a study of shared clonotypes between healthy human individuals. This table comes from immunoSEQ multiplex PCR, and its TCRdb copy is limited to in-frame clones, with some not included. The sample lists roughly 490,000 clones; 76% were seen once. The germline V gene has CDR1 MNHEY and CDR2 SMNVEV (reference sequence). The CDR3 totals 13 residues. The V end lost 3 bases, the J end lost 2 bases, and 7 bases lay between the germline ends. Healthy and HIV-negative, the adult donors had no recent acute infections or vaccinations. On this clone: Its antigen remains unknown.

Study findings and constraints: Donor scarcity curtailed the genetic and exposure-history diversity represented herein.

The sequence derives from a woman in her 40s in good health. Some clones in this sample may be carry-over from other donors' samples. The sample was PBMCs. The rearrangement uses TRBV27 and TRBJ2-5; possibly TRBD1 for D (5 bases). CDR3 residues: CASSFRTQETQYF. DNA for the CDR3: TGTGCCAGCAGTTTCCGGACACAAGAGACCCAGTACTTC.